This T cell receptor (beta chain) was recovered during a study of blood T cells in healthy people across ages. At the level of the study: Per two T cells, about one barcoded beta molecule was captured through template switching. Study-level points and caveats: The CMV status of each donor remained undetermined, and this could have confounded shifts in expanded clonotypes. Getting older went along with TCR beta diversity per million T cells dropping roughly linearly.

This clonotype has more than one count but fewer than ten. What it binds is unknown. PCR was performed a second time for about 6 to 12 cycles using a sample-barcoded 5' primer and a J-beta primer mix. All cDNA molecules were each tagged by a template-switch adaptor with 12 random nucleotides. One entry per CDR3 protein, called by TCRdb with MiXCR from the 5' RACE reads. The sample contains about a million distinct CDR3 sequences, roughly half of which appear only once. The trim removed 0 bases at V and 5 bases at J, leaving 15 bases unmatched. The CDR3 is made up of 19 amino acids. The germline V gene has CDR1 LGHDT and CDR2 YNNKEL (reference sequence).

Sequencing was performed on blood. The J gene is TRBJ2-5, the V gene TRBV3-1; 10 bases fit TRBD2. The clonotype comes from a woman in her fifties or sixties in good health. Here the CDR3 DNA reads TGTGCCAGCAGCCAAGACCCCAGCGGGACTAGCGATATCGAGGAGACCCAGTACTTC. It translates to CASSQDPSGTSDIEETQYF.